This is a list of T cell receptor beta chains from one sample in a study of blood T cell repertoires in COVID-19. Sequencing used immunoSEQ multiplex PCR; TCRdb keeps in-frame clones, though not all of them. The data hold 86,000 or so clones, with roughly nine tenths observed a single time. Sequencing input: peripheral blood. Receptors were obtained from a man aged 50-60 years with active or convalescent COVID-19. CDR3s include the opening cysteine and the closing phenylalanine or tryptophan. Fields, in order: clone size, V gene, J gene, D gene, CDR3 DNA, CDR3 protein. A D gene is named only where the DNA matches it firmly. Some rows have no size entry. The others give once, few or many, or a class for an expanded clone.

abundance: NA
v_gene: TRBV6-2/TRBV6-3
j_gene: TRBJ2-7
d_gene: NA
CDR3nt: TGTGCCAGCAGTGCCGACAGGTTCGCCAACTACGAGCAGTACTTC
CDR3aa: CASSADRFANYEQYF

abundance: NA
v_gene: TRBV19
j_gene: TRBJ2-1
d_gene: TRBD2
CDR3nt: TGTGCCAGTAGTATAGGGACTAGCGGGGGGGCCCATATGAATGAGCAGTTCTTC
CDR3aa: CASSIGTSGGAHMNEQFF

abundance: NA
v_gene: TRBV18
j_gene: TRBJ1-6
d_gene: TRBD1
CDR3nt: TGTGCCAGCTCACCTCCCGGATTTGGGACAGAAGATTCACCCCTCCACTTT
CDR3aa: CASSPPGFGTEDSPLHF

abundance: NA
v_gene: TRBV5-1
j_gene: TRBJ2-3
d_gene: NA
CDR3nt: TGCGCCAGCAGCAGGGGAGCGGGTGTTGGCACAGATACGCAGTATTTT
CDR3aa: CASSRGAGVGTDTQYF

abundance: NA
v_gene: TRBV19
j_gene: TRBJ2-1
d_gene: TRBD1
CDR3nt: TGTGCCAGTAGTGGCTTGGGTTTACGGGACAGGCAAATCGGGCAGCAGTTCTTC
CDR3aa: CASSGLGLRDRQIGQQFF

abundance: NA
v_gene: TRBV27
j_gene: TRBJ2-2
d_gene: TRBD2
CDR3nt: TGTGCCAGCAGGCGGGCTAGCGGGGGGGCAGGCACCGGGGAGCTGTTTTTT
CDR3aa: CASRRASGGAGTGELFF

abundance: NA
v_gene: TRBV5-1
j_gene: TRBJ2-7
d_gene: NA
CDR3nt: TGCGCCAGCAGCCCGAGGGCCGGGTCCTACGAGCAGTACTTC
CDR3aa: CASSPRAGSYEQYF

abundance: NA
v_gene: TRBV3-1/TRBV3-2
j_gene: TRBJ2-3
d_gene: TRBD1
CDR3nt: TGTGCCAGCACCGCCACCGACAGGGGACGAGATACGCAGTATTTT
CDR3aa: CASTATDRGRDTQYF

abundance: NA
v_gene: TRBV11-3
j_gene: TRBJ2-6
d_gene: NA
CDR3nt: TGTGCCAGCAGCCGAGGAGGCTCTGGGGCCAACGTCCTGACTTTC
CDR3aa: CASSRGGSGANVLTF

abundance: NA
v_gene: TRBV10-3
j_gene: TRBJ1-1
d_gene: NA
CDR3nt: TGTGCCATTGGTGGGGGCATGAACACTGAAGCTTTCTTT
CDR3aa: CAIGGGMNTEAFF

abundance: once
v_gene: TRBV28
j_gene: TRBJ2-4
d_gene: TRBD1
CDR3nt: TGTGCCACCCTAGCTGGAGACAGGGAATCTCAGTACTTC
CDR3aa: CATLAGDRESQYF